Listed below are T cell receptor beta chains from one sample, sequenced in a study of shared clonotypes between healthy human individuals. Method: immunoSEQ multiplex PCR; TCRdb's copy keeps in-frame clones and lacks some. The table includes some 2.3 million clones, approximately 93% detected once. Source material: naive CD4+ T cells from PBMCs. The source is a man younger than 35 in good health. Some clones in this sample may be carry-over from other donors' samples. Both conserved end residues are part of each CDR3. Fields, in order: J gene, clone size, D gene, V gene, CDR3 DNA, CDR3 protein. A D gene is named only where the DNA matches it firmly. Clone sizes are given selectively: once, few, many, or a class where the clone is expanded.

j_gene: TRBJ2-5
abundance: once
d_gene: NA
v_gene: TRBV29-1
CDR3nt: TGCAGCGCTGAAAGAAGACAAGAGACCCAGTACTTC
CDR3aa: CSAERRQETQYF

j_gene: TRBJ1-2
abundance: NA
d_gene: NA
v_gene: TRBV4-2
CDR3nt: TGTGCCAGCAGCCAACCACTACAGGACTATGGCTACACCTTC
CDR3aa: CASSQPLQDYGYTF

j_gene: TRBJ2-2
abundance: NA
d_gene: NA
v_gene: TRBV29-1
CDR3nt: TGCAGCGCTGTGGGCGGGCAAGGGAACACCGGGGAGCTGTTTTTT
CDR3aa: CSAVGGQGNTGELFF

j_gene: TRBJ1-1
abundance: NA
d_gene: TRBD1
v_gene: TRBV6-1
CDR3nt: TGTGCCAGCAGCACCTTGACAGGGTACACTGAAGCTTTCTTT
CDR3aa: CASSTLTGYTEAFF

j_gene: TRBJ2-3
abundance: NA
d_gene: NA
v_gene: TRBV28
CDR3nt: TGTGCCAGCAGTCCACTCCCTGGGGATAGGCAGTATTTT
CDR3aa: CASSPLPGDRQYF

j_gene: TRBJ1-4
abundance: NA
d_gene: NA
v_gene: TRBV28
CDR3nt: TGTGCCAGCAGATCGACAGGTGAAAAACTGTTTTTT
CDR3aa: CASRSTGEKLFF

j_gene: TRBJ2-7
abundance: NA
d_gene: TRBD1
v_gene: TRBV27
CDR3nt: TGTGCCAGCAGGCCCCCCGGGACAGGCTCCCACGAGCAGTACTTC
CDR3aa: CASRPPGTGSHEQYF

j_gene: TRBJ2-3
abundance: NA
d_gene: NA
v_gene: TRBV4-1
CDR3nt: TGCGCCAGCAGCCCCCCGAGGGGGATGGGGGATACGCAGTATTTT
CDR3aa: CASSPPRGMGDTQYF

j_gene: TRBJ2-7
abundance: NA
d_gene: NA
v_gene: TRBV6-6
CDR3nt: TGTGCCAGCAGTTACTCCACTCAGGGCGAGCAGTACTTC
CDR3aa: CASSYSTQGEQYF

j_gene: TRBJ2-7
abundance: NA
d_gene: TRBD2
v_gene: TRBV18
CDR3nt: TGTGCCAGCTCGGGGGGGACTAGCGGGAGAAGGGAGCAGTACTTC
CDR3aa: CASSGGTSGRREQYF

j_gene: TRBJ1-5
abundance: NA
d_gene: TRBD1
v_gene: TRBV5-6
CDR3nt: TGTGCCAGCAGCTCACAGGGGGCTTGGCAGCCCCAGCATTTT
CDR3aa: CASSSQGAWQPQHF

j_gene: TRBJ1-3
abundance: NA
d_gene: NA
v_gene: TRBV6-1
CDR3nt: TGTGCCAGCAGTGAAGTAGAGGGGACCCTCGGTGGAAACACCATATATTTT
CDR3aa: CASSEVEGTLGGNTIYF

j_gene: TRBJ1-1
abundance: NA
d_gene: NA
v_gene: TRBV6-5
CDR3nt: TGTGCCGGCAGTCTCGGCCGCACTGAAGCTTTCTTT
CDR3aa: CAGSLGRTEAFF

j_gene: TRBJ1-6
abundance: NA
d_gene: TRBD1
v_gene: TRBV6-5
CDR3nt: TGTGCCAGCAGTTTCCAGGACAGGGTGCACTCACCCCTCCACTTT
CDR3aa: CASSFQDRVHSPLHF

j_gene: TRBJ2-1
abundance: NA
d_gene: TRBD2
v_gene: TRBV5-1
CDR3nt: TGCGCCAGCAGAAAGACTAGCGGGAGTAATGAGCAGTTCTTC
CDR3aa: CASRKTSGSNEQFF

j_gene: TRBJ2-1
abundance: once
d_gene: NA
v_gene: TRBV10-3
CDR3nt: TGTGCCATCAAGCCAACTCCGTCCTACAATGAGCAGTTCTTC
CDR3aa: CAIKPTPSYNEQFF

j_gene: TRBJ2-2
abundance: NA
d_gene: NA
v_gene: TRBV18
CDR3nt: TGTGCCAGCTCACCACTTACGACCGGGGAGCTGTTTTTT
CDR3aa: CASSPLTTGELFF

j_gene: TRBJ1-3
abundance: NA
d_gene: NA
v_gene: TRBV7-9
CDR3nt: TGTGCCAGCAGCTTGAGGGGCTCTGGAAACACCATATATTTT
CDR3aa: CASSLRGSGNTIYF

j_gene: TRBJ1-2
abundance: NA
d_gene: NA
v_gene: TRBV29-1
CDR3nt: TGCAGCGTTGAAGGAAGCCCTGATAACTATGGCTACACCTTC
CDR3aa: CSVEGSPDNYGYTF

j_gene: TRBJ1-2
abundance: NA
d_gene: TRBD1
v_gene: TRBV27
CDR3nt: TGTGCCAGCAGTTTAACTAGCGGGACAGGGGGCGCGGATGGCTACACCTTC
CDR3aa: CASSLTSGTGGADGYTF

j_gene: TRBJ1-1
abundance: NA
d_gene: NA
v_gene: TRBV9
CDR3nt: TGTGCCAGCAGCGTAGTTCCGAACACTGAAGCTTTCTTT
CDR3aa: CASSVVPNTEAFF

j_gene: TRBJ2-1
abundance: NA
d_gene: NA
v_gene: TRBV6-1
CDR3nt: TGTGCCAGCAGCTGGGGCGGGCTGGAGCAGTTCTTC
CDR3aa: CASSWGGLEQFF

j_gene: TRBJ1-5
abundance: NA
d_gene: NA
v_gene: TRBV10-2
CDR3nt: TGCGCCAGCAGTCCCGGTGAGGGGCCCCAGCATTTT
CDR3aa: CASSPGEGPQHF

j_gene: TRBJ2-3
abundance: NA
d_gene: NA
v_gene: TRBV5-1
CDR3nt: TGCGCCAGCAGTGGGGCTGGGGAGGCACGAAGCACAGATACGCAGTATTTT
CDR3aa: CASSGAGEARSTDTQYF

j_gene: TRBJ2-2
abundance: once
d_gene: NA
v_gene: TRBV7-2
CDR3nt: TGTGCCAGCAGCTACCAGAGTAACACCGGGGAGCTGTTTTTT
CDR3aa: CASSYQSNTGELFF

j_gene: TRBJ2-1
abundance: few
d_gene: TRBD1
v_gene: TRBV18
CDR3nt: TGTGCCAGCTCACCTCAAGGGACAGGTTATAATGAGCAGTTCTTC
CDR3aa: CASSPQGTGYNEQFF

j_gene: TRBJ2-7
abundance: NA
d_gene: NA
v_gene: TRBV6-5
CDR3nt: TGTGCCAGCAGTTATGACAGACAGACCTACGAGCAGTACTTC
CDR3aa: CASSYDRQTYEQYF

j_gene: TRBJ1-1
abundance: NA
d_gene: NA
v_gene: TRBV6-6
CDR3nt: TGTGCCAGCAGTTACTTTGACACCGGGACCCCCAGGAACGCTTTCTTT
CDR3aa: CASSYFDTGTPRNAFF

j_gene: TRBJ2-7
abundance: NA
d_gene: TRBD1
v_gene: TRBV28
CDR3nt: TGTGCCAGCAGTTCGCGACAGGGGGCGGCCGAGCAGTACTTC
CDR3aa: CASSSRQGAAEQYF

j_gene: TRBJ2-3
abundance: once
d_gene: TRBD1
v_gene: TRBV5-1
CDR3nt: TGCGCCAGCAGCTGGACAGGGCCAGATACGCAGTATTTT
CDR3aa: CASSWTGPDTQYF

j_gene: TRBJ1-1
abundance: NA
d_gene: NA
v_gene: TRBV6-5
CDR3nt: TGTGCCAGCAGTTACACGGAGGGTGAAGCTTTCTTT
CDR3aa: CASSYTEGEAFF

j_gene: TRBJ1-2
abundance: NA
d_gene: NA
v_gene: TRBV6-5
CDR3nt: TGTGCCAGCAGTCCCACCGGGCTCTATGGCTACACCTTC
CDR3aa: CASSPTGLYGYTF

j_gene: TRBJ2-7
abundance: NA
d_gene: NA
v_gene: TRBV28
CDR3nt: TGTGCCAGCAGTTTACTTGAGACCACCACCCCCTACGAGCAGTACTTC
CDR3aa: CASSLLETTTPYEQYF

j_gene: TRBJ1-4
abundance: NA
d_gene: NA
v_gene: TRBV5-1
CDR3nt: TGCGCCAGCAGCTTGGAGGGGCTTGGGGAAAAACTGTTTTTT
CDR3aa: CASSLEGLGEKLFF

j_gene: TRBJ2-1
abundance: once
d_gene: NA
v_gene: TRBV6-5
CDR3nt: TGTGCCAGCAGTTTGGCGAGCTCCTACAATGAGCAGTTCTTC
CDR3aa: CASSLASSYNEQFF

j_gene: TRBJ2-5
abundance: NA
d_gene: NA
v_gene: TRBV6-1
CDR3nt: TGTGCCAGCAGTGAAGCGGTCAGGAGAAACCAAGAGACCCAGTACTTC
CDR3aa: CASSEAVRRNQETQYF

j_gene: TRBJ1-2
abundance: NA
d_gene: TRBD1
v_gene: TRBV19
CDR3nt: TGTGCCAGTAGTAGGACAGGCCCCGACTATGGCTACACCTTC
CDR3aa: CASSRTGPDYGYTF

j_gene: TRBJ2-1
abundance: NA
d_gene: NA
v_gene: TRBV5-6
CDR3nt: TGTGCCAGCAGCGGAAGCCCCCCGGGAACAGGGGGGGTGACTGAGCAGTTCTTC
CDR3aa: CASSGSPPGTGGVTEQFF

j_gene: TRBJ1-4
abundance: NA
d_gene: TRBD1
v_gene: TRBV4-1
CDR3nt: TGCGCCAGCAGCCAGCCCTACCGGACAGGTGAAAAACTGTTTTTT
CDR3aa: CASSQPYRTGEKLFF

j_gene: TRBJ2-2
abundance: NA
d_gene: NA
v_gene: TRBV6-5
CDR3nt: TGTGCCAGCACCGGCGGAGGGGTGAGCACCGGGGAGCTGTTTTTT
CDR3aa: CASTGGGVSTGELFF

j_gene: TRBJ2-2
abundance: NA
d_gene: TRBD1
v_gene: TRBV28
CDR3nt: TGTGCCAGCAGTCAGGGAGGGACAGGGGGAGATTACGGGGAGCTGTTTTTT
CDR3aa: CASSQGGTGGDYGELFF

j_gene: TRBJ1-1
abundance: NA
d_gene: TRBD1
v_gene: TRBV27
CDR3nt: TGTGCCAGCAGTTTACGAACGGGACAGGGGTTAGGTGAAGCTTTCTTT
CDR3aa: CASSLRTGQGLGEAFF

j_gene: TRBJ1-1
abundance: NA
d_gene: NA
v_gene: TRBV28
CDR3nt: TGTGCCAGCAGTTTACGACCAGGGTTGAGGGCTTTCTTT
CDR3aa: CASSLRPGLRAFF

j_gene: TRBJ2-5
abundance: NA
d_gene: NA
v_gene: TRBV27
CDR3nt: TGTGCCAGCAGTCCGAGAGGGCTCGAGACCCAGTACTTC
CDR3aa: CASSPRGLETQYF

j_gene: TRBJ2-3
abundance: NA
d_gene: NA
v_gene: TRBV12-5
CDR3nt: TGTGCTAGTGGTTCTGGACGGTCCACAGATACGCAGTATTTT
CDR3aa: CASGSGRSTDTQYF

j_gene: TRBJ2-7
abundance: once
d_gene: TRBD1
v_gene: TRBV7-8
CDR3nt: TGTGCCAGCAGCTTGGGACAGGGGGTCGAGCAGTACTTC
CDR3aa: CASSLGQGVEQYF

j_gene: TRBJ1-2
abundance: NA
d_gene: TRBD1
v_gene: TRBV6-1
CDR3nt: TGTGCCAGCAACCTTGAGGGGGCTCATGGCTACACCTTC
CDR3aa: CASNLEGAHGYTF

j_gene: TRBJ2-2
abundance: NA
d_gene: NA
v_gene: TRBV7-3
CDR3nt: TGTGCCAGCAGCTTCGCACCGAACACCGGGGAGCTGTTTTTT
CDR3aa: CASSFAPNTGELFF